The 29 T cell receptor beta chains listed next were all sequenced from one sample in a study of regulatory T cells in long-lasting Graves disease. Time point described: newly diagnosed GD, antithyroid drugs for less than 3 months. After RNA was extracted from PBMCs, the TCR library was made from it. Through Arm-PCR of CDR3 regions and iRepertoire HTBI primers, TCR beta libraries were built. TCRdb re-derived calls from the multiplex PCR reads in MiXCR, one entry per CDR3 protein. The sample lists under 300,000 distinct CDR3 sequences, 20% to 25% occurring once. Sample: peripheral blood mononuclear cells (PBMCs), taken at new diagnosis, from a patient treated with antithyroid drugs. The receptor set was obtained from a female donor with Graves disease.

In this sample, this clonotype turned up many times. J is TRBJ2-3 and V is TRBV13, with unresolved D. V gave up 1 base and J gave up 1 base, with 6 bases separating them. Looked up from germline, CDR1 is PRHDT and CDR2 is FYEKMQ (reference sequence). The CDR3 is made up of 14 amino acids. For the CDR3, the DNA is TGTGCCAGCAGCTTAGCTGTGGGCACAGATACGCAGTATTTT. Encoded protein: CASSLAVGTDTQYF. The full variable domain, with the rest looked up from reference TRBV13 and TRBJ2-3, is AAGVIQSPRHLIKEKRETATLKCYPIPRHDTVYWYQQGPGQDPQFLISFYEKMQSDKGSIPDRFSAQQFSDYHSELNMSSLELGDSALYFCASSLAVGTDTQYFGPGTRLTVL.

Only a few counts were recorded for this clonotype. V gene TRBV7-9 combines with J gene TRBJ1-2; no firm D call. V was trimmed by 3 bases and J by 8 bases, leaving 10 bases between them. This CDR3 is 12 amino acids long. The germline gives CDR1 SEHNR, CDR2 FQNEAQ (reference sequence). Written as DNA, the CDR3 is TGTGCCAGCAGCTTGGCCCGGAACGGCTACACCTTC. Translating gives CASSLARNGYTF.

This clonotype occurred many times. The gene calls are TRBV20-1 and TRBJ2-7; D is perhaps TRBD1 (8 bases). V was trimmed by 5 bases and J by 3 bases, leaving 17 bases between them. Germline CDR1 DFQATT, CDR2 SNEGSKA (reference sequence). The CDR3 has 14 amino acids. The CDR3 DNA reads TGCAGTGCTCTTGACAGGGGAGGGGGCTACGAGCAGTACTTC. Protein: CSALDRGGGYEQYF.

This clonotype was picked up many times. V usage is TRBV5-1 and J usage is TRBJ2-7; 9 bases are shared with TRBD1. The CDR3 spans 13 residues. Germline CDR1 reads SGHRS; CDR2 reads YFSETQ. With 5 bases clipped from V and 5 bases from J, the junction kept 5 bases outside the gene matches. The CDR3 spells CASRWDREHEQYF. In nucleotides, the CDR3 is TGCGCCAGCAGATGGGACAGGGAGCACGAGCAGTACTTC.

Note on this clonotype: It may be a read error: a sequence one base away is much more abundant. This CDR3 is CASSRPRTRGDQPQHF. DNA for the CDR3: TGTGCCAGCAGCCGACCTCGGACAAGGGGAGATCAGCCCCAGCATTTT. The chain combines TRBV28 with TRBJ1-5; TRBD1 might be the D (5 bases). V was trimmed by 6 bases and J by 5 bases, leaving 20 bases between them. CDR1 and CDR2 (germline): MDHEN, SYDVKM. The CDR3 covers 16 residues.

The genes are TRBV28 and TRBJ2-3; 9 bases align to TRBD1. The junction had 16 bases not matched to a gene; V was cut back by 5 bases and J by 4 bases. The CDR3 is 18 residues long. CDR1 and CDR2 (germline): MDHEN, SYDVKM. The CDR3 sequence: CASSHPYSRDRVADTQYF. In nucleotides, the CDR3 is TGTGCCAGCAGTCACCCTTACTCCCGGGACAGGGTGGCAGATACGCAGTATTTT.

Worth noting for this clonotype: This likely reflects a read error, since a far larger clone is one base away. Without the conserved terminal phenylalanine or tryptophan, this CDR3 likely stems from a read error. The limits of the CDR3 on the DNA are not certain, so only TCRdb's listed CDR3 is given. The CDR3 sequence: CASSQNLAGIGNQPQHL. This sequence joins TRBV3-2 and TRBJ1-5. TRBV3-2 is assigned pseudogene status. Both ends counted, the CDR3 spans 17 residues.

CDR3 amino acids: CASSQGGPGRGSQETQYF. The CDR3 nucleotides read TGTGCCAGCAGCCAAGGAGGTCCCGGACGTGGGTCCCAAGAGACCCAGTACTTC. This sequence joins TRBV7-9 and TRBJ2-5; D may be TRBD2 (5 bases). With 5 bases removed from V and 1 base from J, the gap between germline ends came to 23 bases. This CDR3 comprises 18 residues. The germline V gene has CDR1 SEHNR and CDR2 FQNEAQ (reference sequence).

This clonotype was observed at least ten times. The chain couples TRBV28 to TRBJ1-6, with 9 bases that match TRBD1. J was trimmed by 9 bases and V by 6 bases; bases with no gene match: 9. The CDR3 runs 15 residues. The germline V gene has CDR1 MDHEN and CDR2 SYDVKM. The CDR3 DNA reads TGTGCCAGCAGGCCCCCCGGGACAGGGAGTTCACCCCTCCACTTT. It yields the protein CASRPPGTGSSPLHF.

The table lists this clonotype with many counts. The rearrangement uses TRBV7-3 and TRBJ2-1, with 7 bases lining up with TRBD2. Germline V gene lookup returns CDR1 SGHTA and CDR2 FQGTGA. With 5 bases clipped from V and 5 bases from J, the junction kept 12 bases outside the gene matches. The CDR3 length is 16 residues. CDR3 in DNA: TGTGCCAGCAGCCCCTCGGGCGGGAGTGGAAACAATGAGCAGTTCTTC. Its protein product is CASSPSGGSGNNEQFF.

This clonotype occurred many times. This sequence joins TRBV24-1 and TRBJ1-2; unclear D gene. Trimming removed 4 bases from V and 7 bases from J, with 12 bases in between. Germline V gives CDR1 KGHDR, CDR2 SFDVKD. The CDR3 consists of 13 residues. CDR3 loop: CATSDPRHRGYTF. CDR3 DNA sequence: TGTGCCACCAGTGACCCTCGACATCGTGGCTACACCTTC.

In this sample, this clonotype turned up many times. V gene TRBV7-8 combines with J gene TRBJ2-3, with 9 bases identical to TRBD1. After removal of 5 bases from V and 2 bases from J, the junction contained 14 bases not matched to a gene. The V gene's germline CDR1 is SGHVS and CDR2 FQNEAQ. The CDR3 is 18 amino acids. The CDR3, as DNA: TGTGCCAGCAGCCCACACACCTGGGACAGGGATTTCACAGATACGCAGTATTTT. Protein sequence: CASSPHTWDRDFTDTQYF.

V is TRBV3-1 and J is TRBJ2-7, with 8 positions matching TRBD1. The V gene's germline CDR1 is LGHDT and CDR2 YNNKEL (reference sequence). Trimming cost V 6 bases and J 3 bases; bases outside gene matches: 7. This CDR3 is 14 amino acids long. CDR3 in DNA: TGTGCCAGCAGTGATCGGACAGGGTTCTACGAGCAGTACTTC. Translated, it gives CASSDRTGFYEQYF.

A few counts support this clonotype. The V and J genes are TRBV28 and TRBJ2-7, with 7 bases matching TRBD1. Germline trimming cut 6 bases from V and 2 bases from J; bases unmatched to any gene: 7. The CDR3 spans 14 residues. The germline V gene has CDR1 MDHEN and CDR2 SYDVKM. The CDR3 nucleotides are TGTGCCAGCAGAACCGGGACAGCCCCCTACGAGCAGTACTTC. Translating it yields CASRTGTAPYEQYF.

This clonotype was recorded many times. J is TRBJ1-5 and V is TRBV4-1; unclear D gene. Germline loops: CDR1 MGHRA, CDR2 YSYEKL. Trimming cost V 3 bases and J 0 bases, with 9 bases left between them. The CDR3 spans 15 residues. CDR3: CASSQSEYSNQPQHF. CDR3 sequence (DNA): TGCGCCAGCAGCCAGTCAGAGTATAGCAATCAGCCCCAGCATTTT.

A word on this clonotype: Since a much larger clone is just one base distant, this may be a read error. The rearrangement joins TRBV10-3 to TRBJ1-5; D not certain. V lost 3 bases and J lost 3, with 9 bases in between. CDR3 size: 14 residues. Germline CDR1 reads ENHRY; CDR2 reads SYGVKD. CDR3 sequence (DNA): TGTGCCATCAGTGAACCGGGGTACAATCAGCCCCAGCATTTT. This codes for CAISEPGYNQPQHF.

This clonotype was picked up many times. This rearrangement joins TRBV7-8 to TRBJ2-1; TRBD2 matches 12 bases. In germline, CDR1 is SGHVS, CDR2 FQNEAQ. The CDR3 has 15 residues. The V segment lost 0 bases and the J segment 9 bases; nucleotides outside the gene matches: 3. This chain's CDR3 is CASSLATSGRIEQFF. The CDR3 DNA is TGTGCCAGCAGCTTAGCGACTAGCGGGAGAATTGAGCAGTTCTTC. The entire variable domain, with the rest obtained from reference TRBV7-8 and TRBJ2-1, is as follows: GAGVSQSPRYKVAKRGQDVALRCDPISGHVSLFWYQQALGQGPEFLTYFQNEAQLDKSGLPSDRFFAERPEGSVSTLKIQRTQQEDSAVYLCASSLATSGRIEQFFGPGTRLTVL.

This clonotype was recorded many times. The chain combines TRBV28 with TRBJ2-7, with 9 bases matching TRBD1. The CDR3 extends over 14 amino acids. The V and J ends lost 5 bases and 5 bases, in that order; junction bases with no gene match: 7. Germline loops: CDR1 MDHEN, CDR2 SYDVKM. The CDR3 DNA follows: TGTGCCAGCAGTGCACCGGACAGGGGAAACGAGCAGTACTTC. The encoded protein is CASSAPDRGNEQYF.

This clonotype came up many times. V usage is TRBV12-3 or TRBV12-4 and J usage is TRBJ2-7, with D perhaps TRBD1 (5 bases). Between the trimmed V and J ends, which lost 6 bases and 5 bases, there was a span of 14 bases. This CDR3 is 13 amino acids long. The CDR3: CASRRQGYNEQYF. CDR3 coding DNA: TGTGCCAGCAGACGCCAGGGTTACAACGAGCAGTACTTC.

The chain is built from TRBV6-1 and TRBJ1-4; 9 bases are a match to TRBD1. The J segment lost 4 bases and the V segment lost 7 bases, leaving 4 bases of the junction unmatched. Germline CDR1 MNHNS, CDR2 SASEGT. This CDR3 region has 14 residues. CDR3 region: CASTRDRVNEKLFF. The CDR3 region has the DNA TGTGCCAGCACCCGGGACAGGGTTAATGAAAAACTGTTTTTT.

This clonotype was observed many times. The chain combines TRBV28 with TRBJ2-3; D could derive from TRBD1 or TRBD2 (5 bases each). The germline V and J ends were trimmed by 6 bases and 4 bases, with 17 bases remaining between them. This CDR3 region has 15 residues. Germline CDR1 reads MDHEN; CDR2 reads SYDVKM. CDR3: CASRSPGARPDTQYF. The CDR3 DNA is TGTGCCAGCAGGTCCCCCGGGGCCCGCCCAGATACGCAGTATTTT. Based on the CDR3 plus reference TRBV28 and TRBJ2-3, the full variable domain is DVKVTQSSRYLVKRTGEKVFLECVQDMDHENMFWYRQDPGLGLRLIYFSYDVKMKEKGDIPEGYSVSREKKERFSLILESASTNQTSMYLCASRSPGARPDTQYFGPGTRLTVL.

This clonotype turned up a few times. The rearrangement uses TRBV6-2 or TRBV6-3 and TRBJ2-7, with a tentative D call TRBD1 (5 bases). The germline CDR1 and CDR2 sequences are MNHEY and SVGEGT. V shed 2 bases and J shed 1 base, with 15 bases lying between them. This CDR3 comprises 16 residues. This CDR3 is CASSYSPDQGSYEQYF. As DNA, the CDR3 is TGTGCCAGCAGTTACAGCCCTGATCAGGGATCCTACGAGCAGTACTTC.

V and J are TRBV5-6 and TRBJ1-4; unclear D gene. CDR1 and CDR2 from the germline V gene are SGHDT and YYEEEE. V shed 3 bases and J shed 6 bases, with 15 bases lying between them. CDR3 length equals 15 residues. The CDR3 spells CASSSYTSEDEKLFF. For the CDR3, the DNA is TGTGCCAGCAGCTCCTACACCAGTGAGGATGAAAAACTGTTTTTT.

This clonotype was detected ten times or more. This chain connects TRBV5-1 to TRBJ2-1; D might be TRBD1 (5 bases). There are 14 residues in the CDR3. In germline, CDR1 is SGHRS, CDR2 YFSETQ. V gave up 1 base and J gave up 8 bases, with 13 bases separating them. The DNA of the CDR3 is TGCGCCAGCAGCTTGTTCAGGGTGGTCGATGAGCAGTTCTTC. It encodes CASSLFRVVDEQFF.

This clonotype was counted at least ten times. The V and J genes are TRBV7-9 and TRBJ2-2, with 9 bases that match TRBD1. CDR3 length: 15 residues. The germline V gene has CDR1 SEHNR and CDR2 FQNEAQ (reference sequence). V lost 5 bases and J lost 1; bases outside the gene matches: 2. CDR3 protein: CASSTGQGNTGELFF. DNA for the CDR3: TGTGCCAGCAGCACGGGACAGGGGAACACCGGGGAGCTGTTTTTT.

This clonotype appeared many times. The chain employs TRBV11-1 and TRBJ2-7, with D possibly matching TRBD2 (5 bases). Trimming took 4 bases from V and 1 from J, leaving 8 bases between them. Germline V gene lookup returns CDR1 SGHAT and CDR2 FQDESV (reference sequence). The CDR3 is 13 amino acids. CDR3 DNA: TGTGCCAGCAGCTCGGGATTTTCCTACGAGCAGTACTTC. This translates into CASSSGFSYEQYF.

This chain uses TRBV18 with TRBJ1-1; maybe TRBD1 (5 bases). The CDR3 spans 14 residues. Trimming removed 8 bases from V and 4 bases from J, with 17 bases in between. Germline V gives CDR1 KGHSH, CDR2 LQKENI. The CDR3 loop reads CASLQTGQGTEAFF. As DNA, the CDR3 is TGTGCCAGCCTCCAGACGGGGCAGGGCACTGAAGCTTTCTTT.

V and J are TRBV28 and TRBJ2-5; D is perhaps TRBD2 (5 bases). The CDR3 runs to 13 residues. Germline CDR1 reads MDHEN; CDR2 reads SYDVKM. V shed 8 bases and J shed 5 bases, with 15 bases lying between them. CDR3 amino acids: CASASPLVETQYF. CDR3 nucleotide sequence: TGTGCCAGCGCCAGCCCACTAGTGGAGACCCAGTACTTC.

In its sample, this clonotype was seen once. The chain combines TRBV5-1 with TRBJ2-1; 9 nucleotides align to TRBD1. Trimming took 2 bases from V and 2 from J; bases not matched to a gene: 5. The CDR3 consists of 16 residues. Germline CDR1 and CDR2: SGHRS and YFSETQ. The CDR3 DNA reads TGCGCCAGCAGCTTCCGGGACAGGGATCCCTACAATGAGCAGTTCTTC. Its protein is CASSFRDRDPYNEQFF. The full variable domain, completed using reference TRBV5-1 and TRBJ2-1, is KAGVTQTPRYLIKTRGQQVTLSCSPISGHRSVSWYQQTPGQGLQFLFEYFSETQRNKGNFPGRFSGRQFSNSRSEMNVSTLELGDSALYLCASSFRDRDPYNEQFFGPGTRLTVL.